This TCR beta chain was captured in a study of T cell changes during pregnancy in multiple sclerosis. Only in-frame clones appear in the TCRdb table, and some are missing; sequencing was by immunoSEQ multiplex PCR. The sample shows 25,000 to 30,000 clones, under 95% of them seen only once. The sequenced sample was CD8+ T cells from peripheral blood mononuclear cells, obtained before pregnancy. The receptor was derived from a female donor with multiple sclerosis, enrolled in a pregnancy study.

DNA of the CDR3: TGTGCCAGCAGTACCTCGTCTTTACCGGGAACACAAGAGACCCAGTACTTC. Amino acids: CASSTSSLPGTQETQYF. The chain links TRBV27 to TRBJ2-5; TRBD2 might be the D (5 bases). Germline CDR1 and CDR2: MNHEY and SMNVEV (reference sequence). V lost 5 bases and J lost 2, with 21 bases in between. The CDR3 is made up of 17 amino acids.